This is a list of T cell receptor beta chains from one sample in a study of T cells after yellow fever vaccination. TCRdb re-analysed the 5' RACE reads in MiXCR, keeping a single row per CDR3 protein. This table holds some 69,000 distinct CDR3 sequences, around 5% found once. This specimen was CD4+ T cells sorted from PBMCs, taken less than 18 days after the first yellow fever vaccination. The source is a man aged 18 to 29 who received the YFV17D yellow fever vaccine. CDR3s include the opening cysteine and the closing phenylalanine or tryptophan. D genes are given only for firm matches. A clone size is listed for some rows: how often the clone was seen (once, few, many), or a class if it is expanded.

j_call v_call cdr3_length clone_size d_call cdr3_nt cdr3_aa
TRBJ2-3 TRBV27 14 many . TGTGCCAGCAGTTTGGTAGGAAAGACAGATACGCAGTATTTT CASSLVGKTDTQYF
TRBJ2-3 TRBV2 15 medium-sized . TGTGCCAGCAGTGTGGACCAGGGAGAAACAGATACGCAGTATTTT CASSVDQGETDTQYF
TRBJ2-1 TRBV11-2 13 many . TGTGCCAGCAGTCTATCCCGAGAGAATGAGCAGTTCTTC CASSLSRENEQFF
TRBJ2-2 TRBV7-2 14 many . TGTGCCAGCAGCTTGACGTGGGGGACCGGGGAGCTGTTTTTT CASSLTWGTGELFF
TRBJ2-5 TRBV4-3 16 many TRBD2 TGCGCCAGCAGCCAAAGGGTAGCGGGGGGGGGTGAGACCCAGTACTTC CASSQRVAGGGETQYF
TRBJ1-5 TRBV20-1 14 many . TGCAGTGCCCTTTACGAACAGGACAATCAGCCCCAGCATTTT CSALYEQDNQPQHF
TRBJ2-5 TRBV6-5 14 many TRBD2 TGTGCCAGCAGCCCGGGACTAGCCCACCGGACCCAGTACTTC CASSPGLAHRTQYF
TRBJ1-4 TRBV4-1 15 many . TGCGCCAGCAGCCAAGGGTTGCAGGGGCGGGAAAAACTGTTTTTT CASSQGLQGREKLFF
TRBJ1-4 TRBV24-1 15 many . TGTGCCACCAGTGACTCCTCCGAAACTGGTGAAAAACTGTTTTTT CATSDSSETGEKLFF
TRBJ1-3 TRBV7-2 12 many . TGTGCCAGCAGCTTTCGTGGAAACACCATATATTTT CASSFRGNTIYF
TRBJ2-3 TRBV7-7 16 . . TGTGCCAGCAGCTTAGGGGTAGATCCGAGCACAGATACGCAGTATTTT CASSLGVDPSTDTQYF
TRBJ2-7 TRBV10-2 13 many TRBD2 TGCGCCAGCAGAACTAGCGGGGCCTACGAGCAGTACTTC CASRTSGAYEQYF
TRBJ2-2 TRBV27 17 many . TGTGCCAGCAGTTCGCCGGAAACAGGGATGGGCGGCGGGGAGCTGTTTTTT CASSSPETGMGGGELFF
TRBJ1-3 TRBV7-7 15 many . TGTGCCAGCAGCTTAACTTGGGGTATTGAAAACACCATATATTTT CASSLTWGIENTIYF
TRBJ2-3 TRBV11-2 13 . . TGTGCCAGCAGAGCGCTTAGCACAGATACGCAGTATTTT CASRALSTDTQYF
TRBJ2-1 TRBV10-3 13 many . TGTGCCATCAGTGAGAAGAGACCAGGTGAGCAGTTCTTC CAISEKRPGEQFF
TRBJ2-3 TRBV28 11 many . TGTGCCAGCAGTTGGACGGATACGCAGTATTTT CASSWTDTQYF
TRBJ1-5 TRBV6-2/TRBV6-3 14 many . TGTGCCAGCGGAGCCGGGAATAGCAATCAGCCCCAGCATTTT CASGAGNSNQPQHF